This T cell receptor (beta chain) was retrieved from a study of PD-1 blockade in classical Hodgkin lymphoma (dated by TCRdb to about 2020). Describing the broader study: Nivolumab dosing was 3 mg/kg intravenously every 2 weeks, continuing until either disease progression or unacceptable toxicity. To define a peripheral blood immune signature of response to PD-1 blockade in classical Hodgkin lymphoma, the study combined TCR beta sequencing with CyTOF.

Genomic DNA was extracted with the Qiagen DNeasy kit from unsorted PBMCs and from negatively selected CD4+ and CD8+ fractions. TCR beta CDR3 regions were amplified by immunoSEQ multiplex PCR using primers annealing to V and J segments. A synthetic immune receptor repertoire was used to minimize amplification bias, and remaining bias was computationally removed after sequencing. In the original analysis: Repertoire diversity was quantified as the Shannon entropy index using custom Python scripts. Unsorted, CD4+ and CD8+ repertoires were analyzed separately, except for combined analyses in which CD4+ and CD8+ sequences were merged in silico. Clonal expansion was defined as a frequency increase of at least 2-fold after treatment compared with C1D1, and clones undetected at baseline were assigned a pseudocount of 0.5. Singleton clones were defined as clones with 0 or 1 copy at C1D1, and non-singleton clones were defined as clones with 2 or more copies. Clones expanded in unsorted samples were annotated as CD4+, CD8+ or unknown by matching protein sequences in sorted samples from the same patient. Wilcoxon tests were applied to paired samples to test diversity changes from C1D1 to C4D1. As stored in TCRdb, this immuneACCESS dataset retains in-frame rearrangements with V and J assigned. A fraction of the clones does not appear; measured against another copy, unresolved V genes explain less than half of the discrepancy, and the remainder lacks a known reason. That table supplies the V and J calls and clone size; D and trimming were determined from the DNA. The table for this sample lists roughly 25,000 clones; 84% of them were counted only once. The ten largest clones represent under 2% of the sample.

Sample time point, as interpreted from the label and publication: cycle 1 day 1 (C1D1), immediately before nivolumab initiation. All trial patients had relapsed after autologous stem cell transplantation, with cohorts A, B and C differing in prior brentuximab vedotin exposure. CD4+ T cells were purified from thawed PBMCs by magnetic negative selection with a Miltenyi CD4+ T cell isolation kit. A total of under 70 patients with relapsed/refractory classical Hodgkin lymphoma made up the trial cohort, and each patient's best overall response was complete response, partial response or progressive disease. In the multi-cohort phase II CheckMate 205 trial, trial patients received single-agent nivolumab. An independent review committee assessed best overall response by applying the 2007 International Working Group response criteria. PBMCs from the trial were collected at three points: immediately before nivolumab initiation (C1D1), and during therapy at cycle 2 day 1 and cycle 4 day 1. Peripheral blood was collected in 8 mL Vacutainer Cell Preparation Tubes, from which PBMCs were isolated by centrifugation and then cryopreserved. Purified CD4+ and CD8+ fractions were prepared only for cases where an additional PBMC sample was available. Magnetically labelled cells were removed on LS columns in a quadroMACS separator, and the flow-through was collected as the purified fraction.

About this clone: The antigen this receptor binds is unknown. Nothing much larger sits one base from this clone, and base qualities are not available.

The germline V end is reduced by 7 bases and the J end by 5 bases; junction bases left unmatched: 9. Per the germline V gene, SNHLY is the CDR1 and FYNNEI is the CDR2. The CDR3, cysteine through phenylalanine, is 14 amino acids long. Only CDR3 DNA remains: 42 bases, in frame from the first base. Study-level results and caveats: Trial patients achieving complete response had baseline diversity similar to newly diagnosed patients, whereas partial responders and progressors had significantly lower diversity. CD4+ but not CD8+ TCR diversity rose significantly by C4D1 (p=0.0027 vs p=0.16), most apparent in complete responders (p=0.02). Lower diversity was seen in patients whose nivolumab began less than 1 year after ASCT, and these patients were left out of later analyses so that immune reconstitution would not confound the results. The study was restricted to a single clinical trial cohort, and the causes of repertoire differences, possibly disease activity or prior therapy, were left undefined. Baseline TCR diversity was reported to be lower in newly diagnosed patients than in healthy donors and to be lower still in relapsed/refractory patients.

The TCR comes from a human donor with classical Hodgkin lymphoma. This receptor chain uses TRBV2 and TRBJ1-1, with 8 bases in between that match TRBD1. The sample in question was CD4+ T cells from blood, obtained at baseline. The bases are TGTGCCAGCAAAATACGGACAGGGTTTACTGAAGCTTTCTTT. Its coded protein is CASKIRTGFTEAFF.